This T cell receptor (beta chain) was recovered during a study of cytomegalovirus exposure and HLA in healthy donors. Study background: The roughly 130 validation repertoires used the same platform as the 550 to 850 first-cohort repertoires (as reported by a later analysis). Study findings and constraints: 150 to 200 TCR beta chains were listed as cytomegalovirus-associated. Specificity of three CMV-associated chains for CMV antigens was verified in vitro.

In regard to this clone: The antigen is not known.

Assay: immunoSEQ multiplex PCR; the TCRdb copy retains only in-frame clones and omits some. This sample has around 180,000 clones, with around four fifths found just once. The V gene lost 10 bases and the J gene lost 0 bases, with 13 bases spanning the gap. The CDR3 is 14 residues long. Germline V CDR1 and CDR2: MDHEN, SYDVKM. The sequenced material came from PBMCs. This chain connects TRBV28 to TRBJ1-5, with a weak D call TRBD1 (5 bases). The sequence was obtained from a man between 18 and 29 years old in good health and CMV-seropositive. CDR3 DNA: TGTGCCACCCACAGGATCGATAGCAATCAGCCCCAGCATTTT. Its translation is CATHRIDSNQPQHF.